The 16 T cell receptor beta chains below come from one sample, sequenced in a study of blood T cell repertoires in COVID-19. Clones were read by immunoSEQ multiplex PCR, and TCRdb kept only the in-frame ones, dropping some. The sample consists of 70,000 to 90,000 clones, roughly 80% of them appearing once. The sequenced sample consisted of peripheral blood. These receptors were taken from a woman of 80 years or more with acute or convalescent COVID-19.

The chain combines TRBV10-1 with TRBJ2-1; TRBD2 agrees at 8 bases. Germline trimming cut 3 bases from V and 7 bases from J; bases unmatched to any gene: 8. CDR1 is WNHNN and CDR2 is SYGVQD in the germline V gene (reference sequence). The CDR3 is 15 amino acids. The CDR3 protein is CASSDQRGHGNEQFF. The CDR3 DNA reads as TGCGCCAGCAGTGATCAGCGGGGGCATGGGAATGAGCAGTTCTTC.

The rearrangement links TRBV28 to TRBJ2-5, with 9 bases matching TRBD2. The ends lost 4 bases at V and 5 bases at J; junction bases unmatched: 8. Germline CDR1 and CDR2: MDHEN and SYDVKM. The CDR3 consists of 15 residues. The CDR3 reads CASSYMRGGSETQYF. The CDR3 DNA follows: TGTGCCAGCAGTTACATGCGGGGGGGCTCGGAGACCCAGTACTTC.

The V call is TRBV6-6, the J call TRBJ1-1; tentatively, D is TRBD1 (6 bases). V gave up 0 bases and J gave up 7 bases, with 9 bases separating them. CDR1 MNHNY and CDR2 SVGAGI come from the germline V gene (reference sequence). The CDR3 runs to 13 residues. The CDR3 nucleotides are TGTGCCAGCAGTTACTCATGGACAGATGAAGCTTTCTTT. This gives the protein CASSYSWTDEAFF.

The V gene is TRBV21-1, the J gene TRBJ1-1. TRBV21-1 is a pseudogene. This CDR3 spans 16 amino acids. The CDR3 is CASSKVGAPPNTEAFF. Written as DNA, the CDR3 is TGTGCCAGCAGCAAAGTTGGAGCTCCCCCGAACACTGAAGCTTTCTTT.

This clone was observed once. The genes are TRBV4-2 and TRBJ1-1, with TRBD1 matching 9 bases. Per the germline V gene, CDR1 is LGHNA and CDR2 is YNFKEQ. The CDR3 sequence is 15 residues long. Losses at the gene ends were 3 bases for V and 3 bases for J; bases not matched to a gene: 5. The CDR3 loop is CASSQLTGGDTEAFF. In DNA, the CDR3 is TGTGCCAGCAGCCAGTTGACAGGGGGGGACACTGAAGCTTTCTTT.

This clone was seen once. The chain combines TRBV7-9 with TRBJ2-7; 13 bases map to TRBD2. The CDR3 is 17 amino acids. The J segment lost 2 bases and the V segment lost 4 bases, leaving 8 bases of the junction unmatched. Germline V CDR1 and CDR2: SEHNR, FQNEAQ (reference sequence). DNA of the CDR3: TGTGCCAGCAGCTCCAGGACTAGCGGGAGATCTGCCTACGAGCAGTACTTC. Translated, it gives CASSSRTSGRSAYEQYF.

The chain joins TRBV9 to TRBJ2-1; D gene unclear. V gave up 0 bases and J gave up 9 bases, with 13 bases separating them. CDR1 and CDR2 (germline): SGDLS, YYNGEE. The CDR3 totals 14 residues. CDR3 amino acids: CASSVGQIQSEQFF. CDR3 sequence (DNA): TGTGCCAGCAGCGTAGGCCAAATACAGAGTGAGCAGTTCTTC.

The CDR3 region is CSVEGGTWGYTF. DNA of the CDR3: TGCAGCGTTGAGGGAGGGACGTGGGGCTACACCTTC. This chain uses TRBV29-1 with TRBJ1-2; maybe TRBD1 (5 bases). The ends were cut back, 3 bases at V and 8 bases at J, with 13 bases in the middle. The germline gives CDR1 SQVTM, CDR2 ANQGSEA. This CDR3 is built from 12 residues.

The chain has TRBV7-9 and TRBJ1-2; D unresolved. Germline loops: CDR1 SEHNR, CDR2 FQNEAQ (reference sequence). V lost 1 base and J lost 7, with 16 bases in between. The CDR3 length is 15 residues. The CDR3 nucleotides are TGTGCCAGCAGCTTAGACCTTTTGGGAGGGTCTGGCTACACCTTC. This codes for CASSLDLLGGSGYTF.

The chain recombines TRBV19 with TRBJ1-2; 7 nucleotides line up with TRBD1. Germline CDR1 is LNHDA and CDR2 is SQIVND (reference sequence). This CDR3 region has 15 residues. V was pared by 2 bases and J by 7 bases, with 10 bases of the junction left unmatched. CDR3 residues: CASSIRAGGVGGYTF. CDR3 sequence (DNA): TGTGCCAGTAGTATACGCGCAGGGGGAGTCGGTGGCTACACCTTC.

The V call is TRBV4-1, the J call TRBJ2-7; D may be TRBD2 (5 bases). The germline CDR1 and CDR2 sequences are MGHRA and YSYEKL. V was cut by 3 bases and J by 1 base, with 16 bases left in between. The CDR3 has 16 amino acids. The DNA for the CDR3 is TGCGCCAGCAGCCAGGTCGTCTCTAGCATTTCCTACGAGCAGTACTTC. This sequence encodes CASSQVVSSISYEQYF.

The chain joins TRBV19 to TRBJ1-5; no reliable D call. The CDR3 runs 14 residues. V shed 6 bases and J shed 7 bases, with 16 bases lying between them. Germline loops: CDR1 LNHDA, CDR2 SQIVND (reference sequence). In nucleotides, the CDR3 is TGTGCCAGTAGAGGGCAGACGGGGTGGCAGCCCCAGCATTTT. It codes for CASRGQTGWQPQHF.

The rearrangement uses TRBV12-3 or TRBV12-4 and TRBJ1-2; 8 positions match TRBD1. V trimming: 5 bases; J trimming: 8 bases; junction bases outside the gene matches: 1. The CDR3 has 11 amino acids. The CDR3: CASSRTGGYTF. As DNA, the CDR3 is TGTGCCAGCAGTCGGACAGGGGGCTACACCTTC.

J is TRBJ2-5 and V is TRBV21-1; no check of the table's D call, TRBD1, against the DNA was made. TRBV21-1 is a pseudogene. This CDR3 contains 14 residues. In DNA, the CDR3 is TGTGCCAGCAGCAAAGGGGGCCGCCAAGAGACCCAGTACTTC. Protein: CASSKGGRQETQYF.

The V call is TRBV15, the J call TRBJ1-1; 8 bases fit TRBD1. After removal of 0 bases from V and 4 bases from J, the junction contained 10 bases not matched to a gene. The CDR3 covers 17 residues. Per germline, CDR1 LNHNV and CDR2 YYDKDF (reference sequence). CDR3 sequence (DNA): TGTGCCACCAGCAGAGATCTATCGATAACAGGGGGCACTGAAGCTTTCTTT. Protein: CATSRDLSITGGTEAFF.

V is TRBV27 and J is TRBJ2-7, with 7 bases fitting TRBD1. CDR1 is MNHEY, CDR2 SMNVEV, per germline (reference sequence). The CDR3 consists of 15 residues. J lost 4 bases, V lost 8 bases, and 14 bases had no gene match. The CDR3 protein is CASGKRQGNNYEQYF. The CDR3 bases are TGTGCCAGCGGAAAACGACAGGGAAACAATTACGAGCAGTACTTC.